The 4 T cell receptor beta chains below all came from one sample that was sequenced in a study of shared clonotypes between healthy human individuals. In the naive CD8 group, cells lacked CD45RO and were positively selected for CCR7, so terminally differentiated effector memory CD45RA+ cells were left out. Sequencing used immunoSEQ multiplex PCR; TCRdb keeps in-frame clones, though not all of them. The data contain about 2.1 million clones, roughly 91% of them singletons. The sample comprised naive CD8+ T cells from PBMCs. The receptors shown here come from a man younger than 30 in good health. Some clones in this sample may be carry-over from other donors' samples.

The chain recombines TRBV7-9 with TRBJ2-7; the match to TRBD1 covers 8 bases. Germline CDR1 is SEHNR and CDR2 is FQNEAQ (reference sequence). V gave up 5 bases and J gave up 4 bases; unmatched junction bases: 13. The CDR3 runs 16 residues. The CDR3 sequence is CASSHSGDRRLYEQYF. CDR3 in DNA: TGTGCCAGCAGCCACTCCGGGGACAGGAGACTATACGAGCAGTACTTC.

The rearrangement uses TRBV27 and TRBJ1-1; TRBD1 is a possible D gene (5 bases). Trimming took off 7 bases at V and 2 bases at J, with 14 bases between the two ends. CDR3 length: 14 residues. Germline CDR1 and CDR2: MNHEY and SMNVEV (reference sequence). For the CDR3, the DNA is TGTGCCAGCATCCCGGGACTGCCTAACACTGAAGCTTTCTTT. Its translation: CASIPGLPNTEAFF.

The J gene is TRBJ2-1, the V gene TRBV4-3; 8 bases fit TRBD2. Germline lookup yields CDR1 LGHNA and CDR2 YSLEER. J was trimmed by 7 bases and V by 2 bases; bases with no gene match: 7. This CDR3 has 15 residues. DNA of the CDR3: TGCGCCAGCAGCCAACCGGGAGGGCCTCGTAATGAGCAGTTCTTC. Encoded protein: CASSQPGGPRNEQFF.

To note about this clone: Other DNA sequences from this sample encode an identical CDR3 as well. The chain has TRBV2 and TRBJ1-5; D not resolved. The V end lost 4 bases, the J end lost 4 bases, and 5 bases lay between the germline ends. CDR1 SNHLY and CDR2 FYNNEI come from the germline V gene. The CDR3 consists of 12 residues. CDR3 in DNA: TGTGCCAGCAGTGTAGGGAATCAGCCCCAGCATTTT. Protein: CASSVGNQPQHF.